This T cell receptor (beta chain) is from a study of cytotoxic CD8 clonotypes in ibrutinib-treated CLL. Study at large: There were, on average, 255,043 productive templates and tens of thousands of productive rearrangements per sample. Study-level findings and limits: Baseline clonality, higher than in age-matched healthy donors, tracked circulating CD8+ T-cell counts. Sampling time points were not equivalent between sustained-remission and progressing patients. Rare overall, public clonotypes shrank or held steady under therapy.

The CDR3 spans 19 residues. To note about this clone: Its antigen is not identified.

Produced via immunoSEQ multiplex PCR; TCRdb's table is partial and in-frame only. The table lists over 250,000 clones, around 69% of them singletons. The chain employs TRBV21-1 and TRBJ2-7; the DNA was not compared with TRBD2, the D call given in the table. TRBV21-1 is a pseudogene segment. The material was PBMCs, obtained at disease progression, from a patient treated with ibrutinib. The source is a human donor with chronic lymphocytic leukemia. The CDR3 DNA follows: TGTGCCAGCAGCCTCCCGGACCGGGTAAGACTAGCCGAATCCTACGAGCAGTACTTC. Translation gives CASSLPDRVRLAESYEQYF.